This T cell receptor beta chain was recovered during a study of CD8 T cells in ankylosing spondylitis. Scientists made TCR beta libraries using quantitative 5'-RACE with molecular barcodes. TCRdb recomputed calls from the 5' RACE reads with MiXCR, one row per CDR3 protein. The sample shows around 130,000 distinct CDR3 sequences, over 6% of them seen only once. Study-wide findings and caveats: It appeared that ankylosing spondylitis blood was characterized by a TCR beta motif of several highly homologous variants. Within peripheral blood, clones linked to disease were CD8+ and relatively rare.

This clonotype was counted ten times or more. The antigen remains unidentified. This CDR3 is built from 14 residues. V was clipped by 5 bases and J by 7 bases, with 15 bases between them. Germline lookup yields CDR1 SGHVS and CDR2 FNYEAQ. The rearrangement joins TRBV7-6 to TRBJ2-1; D gene unclear. The sequenced sample consisted of blood, either unsorted or a sorted T cell fraction (not recorded which). The receptor was isolated from a male donor with ankylosing spondylitis or in good health (not recorded which). CDR3 in DNA: TGTGCCAGCAGCCTGGGCTGGGGTGGAAATGAGCAGTTCTTC. Translating it yields CASSLGWGGNEQFF.